The rows below give T cell receptor beta chains drawn from one sample of a study of T cell responses to AZD1222 COVID-19 vaccine. Clones were read by immunoSEQ multiplex PCR, and TCRdb kept only the in-frame ones, dropping some. The table has around 60,000 clones, about 90% seen once; the top ten hold under 6.5%. The material was peripheral blood, obtained on day 0 of AZD1222 vaccination. Receptors were obtained from an adult in good health. The CDR3 runs from the conserved cysteine through the conserved F or W. The D gene is left open where the match is weak. The size entry is marked missing in some rows and otherwise reads once, few, many or a size class.

J gene: TRBJ2-2
D gene: TRBD1
clone size: .
V gene: TRBV9
CDR3 protein: CASSALWTGNTGELFF
CDR3 DNA: TGTGCCAGCAGCGCACTCTGGACAGGGAACACCGGGGAGCTGTTTTTT

J gene: TRBJ2-2
D gene: .
clone size: .
V gene: TRBV5-1
CDR3 protein: CASSGGGPPNTGELFF
CDR3 DNA: TGCGCCAGCAGCGGAGGGGGCCCCCCGAACACCGGGGAGCTGTTTTTT

J gene: TRBJ1-3
D gene: .
clone size: .
V gene: TRBV9
CDR3 protein: CASSEGHSSAGNTIYF
CDR3 DNA: TGTGCCAGCAGCGAGGGACACAGCTCGGCTGGAAACACCATATATTTT

J gene: TRBJ1-2
D gene: .
clone size: .
V gene: TRBV10-3
CDR3 protein: CAISGFQLYGYTF
CDR3 DNA: TGTGCCATCAGTGGGTTTCAGCTCTATGGCTACACCTTC

J gene: TRBJ2-5
D gene: TRBD2
clone size: .
V gene: TRBV6-2/TRBV6-3
CDR3 protein: CASSYGSGTRRETQYF
CDR3 DNA: TGTGCCAGCAGTTACGGCTCCGGGACTAGAAGAGAGACCCAGTACTTC

J gene: TRBJ2-4
D gene: .
clone size: .
V gene: TRBV14
CDR3 protein: CASSSPGNIQYF
CDR3 DNA: TGTGCCAGCAGCTCCCCCGGAAACATTCAGTACTTC

J gene: TRBJ1-1
D gene: .
clone size: .
V gene: TRBV5-5
CDR3 protein: CASSLERGGTEAFF
CDR3 DNA: TGTGCCAGCAGCTTGGAGAGGGGTGGAACTGAAGCTTTCTTT

J gene: TRBJ2-1
D gene: TRBD2
clone size: .
V gene: TRBV7-6
CDR3 protein: CASSSPRLAGVNGQFF
CDR3 DNA: TGTGCCAGCAGCTCCCCGCGTTTAGCGGGGGTAAATGGGCAGTTCTTC

J gene: TRBJ2-2
D gene: .
clone size: .
V gene: TRBV5-5
CDR3 protein: CASSLEGGLTGELFF
CDR3 DNA: TGTGCCAGCAGCTTGGAGGGGGGCTTGACCGGGGAGCTGTTTTTT

J gene: TRBJ1-5
D gene: .
clone size: .
V gene: TRBV12-3/TRBV12-4
CDR3 protein: CASRRGGEPQHF
CDR3 DNA: TGTGCCAGCAGAAGGGGTGGAGAGCCCCAGCATTTT

J gene: TRBJ2-3
D gene: TRBD2
clone size: few
V gene: TRBV4-2
CDR3 protein: CASSQGLAGGPASTDTQYF
CDR3 DNA: TGTGCCAGCAGCCAAGGACTAGCGGGGGGGCCTGCTAGCACAGATACGCAGTATTTT

J gene: TRBJ1-4
D gene: .
clone size: .
V gene: TRBV19
CDR3 protein: CASSNQRDEKLFF
CDR3 DNA: TGTGCCAGTAGTAATCAACGGGATGAAAAACTGTTTTTT

J gene: TRBJ2-1
D gene: .
clone size: once
V gene: TRBV10-3
CDR3 protein: CAISKQSSYNEQFF
CDR3 DNA: TGTGCCATCAGTAAACAGAGCTCCTACAATGAGCAGTTCTTC

J gene: TRBJ1-5
D gene: .
clone size: .
V gene: TRBV9
CDR3 protein: CASSLAPSNQPQHF
CDR3 DNA: TGTGCCAGCAGCCTAGCGCCCAGCAATCAGCCCCAGCATTTT

J gene: TRBJ2-7
D gene: .
clone size: .
V gene: TRBV7-9
CDR3 protein: CASRGTELLDEQYF
CDR3 DNA: TGTGCCAGCAGAGGGACGGAGCTTTTAGACGAGCAGTACTTC

J gene: TRBJ1-1
D gene: .
clone size: .
V gene: TRBV9
CDR3 protein: CASSPQTQGVAFF
CDR3 DNA: TGTGCCAGCAGCCCCCAAACTCAGGGCGTCGCTTTCTTT

J gene: TRBJ2-2
D gene: .
clone size: .
V gene: TRBV7-9
CDR3 protein: CASSLGTGELFF
CDR3 DNA: TGTGCCAGCAGCTTGGGTACCGGGGAGCTGTTTTTT

J gene: TRBJ1-2
D gene: .
clone size: .
V gene: TRBV3-1/TRBV3-2
CDR3 protein: CASSQGGSYGYTF
CDR3 DNA: TGTGCCAGCAGCCAAGGAGGTAGCTATGGCTACACCTTC

J gene: TRBJ1-1
D gene: .
clone size: .
V gene: TRBV5-1
CDR3 protein: CASSLEGLQGNTEAFF
CDR3 DNA: TGCGCCAGCAGCTTGGAAGGCCTTCAGGGGAACACTGAAGCTTTCTTT

J gene: TRBJ1-2
D gene: .
clone size: .
V gene: TRBV21-1
CDR3 protein: CASSKGFKNYGYTF
CDR3 DNA: TGTGCCAGCAGCAAGGGCTTTAAAAACTATGGCTACACCTTC

J gene: TRBJ1-6
D gene: TRBD1
clone size: .
V gene: TRBV18
CDR3 protein: CASSQPGTANSPLHF
CDR3 DNA: TGTGCCAGCTCTCAGCCCGGGACAGCTAATTCACCCCTCCACTTT

J gene: TRBJ1-2
D gene: .
clone size: .
V gene: TRBV27
CDR3 protein: CASSLSLIGGYTF
CDR3 DNA: TGTGCCAGCAGTCTAAGTCTGATCGGTGGCTACACCTTC

J gene: TRBJ1-2
D gene: .
clone size: .
V gene: TRBV19
CDR3 protein: CASRTGGGYTF
CDR3 DNA: TGTGCCAGTAGGACGGGGGGAGGCTACACCTTC

J gene: TRBJ2-2
D gene: TRBD1
clone size: .
V gene: TRBV10-3
CDR3 protein: CAISPAGTGGTGELFF
CDR3 DNA: TGTGCCATCAGCCCCGCCGGGACAGGGGGGACCGGGGAGCTGTTTTTT

J gene: TRBJ1-1
D gene: .
clone size: .
V gene: TRBV3-1/TRBV3-2
CDR3 protein: CASSQEPPGFTEAFF
CDR3 DNA: TGTGCCAGCAGCCAAGAGCCCCCAGGGTTCACTGAAGCTTTCTTT

J gene: TRBJ1-5
D gene: TRBD1
clone size: .
V gene: TRBV2
CDR3 protein: CASSPGTGRDQPQHF
CDR3 DNA: TGTGCCAGCAGTCCCGGGACAGGCAGGGATCAGCCCCAGCATTTT

J gene: TRBJ2-7
D gene: TRBD1
clone size: .
V gene: TRBV4-1
CDR3 protein: CASSLQGVRRDEQYF
CDR3 DNA: TGCGCCAGCAGCCTACAGGGGGTTCGTAGGGACGAGCAGTACTTC

J gene: TRBJ2-7
D gene: TRBD1
clone size: .
V gene: TRBV15
CDR3 protein: CATSRPSAGGSYEQYF
CDR3 DNA: TGTGCCACCAGCAGACCCTCGGCAGGGGGCTCATACGAGCAGTACTTC

J gene: TRBJ1-2
D gene: .
clone size: .
V gene: TRBV27
CDR3 protein: CASSFRAGAFYGYTF
CDR3 DNA: TGTGCCAGCAGTTTTAGGGCAGGGGCATTCTATGGCTACACCTTC